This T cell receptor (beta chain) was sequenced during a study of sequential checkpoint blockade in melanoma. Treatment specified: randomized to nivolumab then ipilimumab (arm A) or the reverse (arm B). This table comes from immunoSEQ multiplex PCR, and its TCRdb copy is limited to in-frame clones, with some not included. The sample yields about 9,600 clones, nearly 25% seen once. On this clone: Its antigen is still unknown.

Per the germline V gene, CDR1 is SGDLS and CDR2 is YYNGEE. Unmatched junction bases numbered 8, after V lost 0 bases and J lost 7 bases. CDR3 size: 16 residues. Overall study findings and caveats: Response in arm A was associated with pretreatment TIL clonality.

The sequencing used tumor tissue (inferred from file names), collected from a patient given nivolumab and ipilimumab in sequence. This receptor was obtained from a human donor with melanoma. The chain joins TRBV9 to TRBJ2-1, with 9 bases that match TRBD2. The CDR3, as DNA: TGTGCCAGCAGCGTAGGAGGTAGCGGGAGCTCTAATGAGCAGTTCTTC. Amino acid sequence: CASSVGGSGSSNEQFF.